One sample yielded the 10 T cell receptor beta chains listed below, sequenced in a study of Ad26.COV2.S vaccination and SARS-CoV-2 variants. The treatment: around 19 received Ad26.COV2.S at low or high dose, single or two shots; 5 received placebo; per-sample allocation not given. Sampling happened 63 days after the first vaccine or placebo injection. TCRdb's copy holds only in-frame clones and misses some; the assay was immunoSEQ multiplex PCR. The table lists some 340,000 clones, over 80% of them singletons, with about 2.1% in the top ten. Sequenced here: peripheral blood, sampled in a trial of Ad26.COV2.S vaccine versus placebo. The source of these receptors is a person aged 18-65 years who received the Ad26.COV2.S COVID-19 vaccine or a placebo.

The CDR3 here is CASSTREAGELFF. The CDR3 bases are TGTGCCAGCAGCACCCGGGAGGCCGGGGAGCTGTTTTTT. This rearrangement joins TRBV6-6 to TRBJ2-2, with 7 bases matching TRBD2. Looked up from germline, CDR1 is MNHNY and CDR2 is SVGAGI (reference sequence). The CDR3 covers 13 residues. Trimming cost V 6 bases and J 6 bases; bases outside gene matches: 4.

This chain uses TRBV5-6 with TRBJ2-7, with a tentative D call TRBD1 (6 bases). CDR1 and CDR2 (germline): SGHDT, YYEEEE. The V end lost 1 base, the J end lost 5 bases, and 25 bases lay between the germline ends. The CDR3 runs 18 residues. This CDR3 reads CASSLSHGTMGFVNEQYF. CDR3 nucleotides: TGTGCCAGCAGCTTGTCCCACGGGACAATGGGTTTCGTGAACGAGCAGTACTTC.

The genes are TRBV7-3 and TRBJ2-1; 12 nucleotides match TRBD2. The CDR3 is made up of 16 amino acids. V lost 5 bases and J lost 7; bases outside the gene matches: 9. Germline V CDR1 and CDR2: SGHTA, FQGTGA. The CDR3 sequence: CASSPQTSGGTNEQFF. Written as DNA, the CDR3 is TGTGCCAGCAGCCCCCAGACTAGCGGGGGTACGAATGAGCAGTTCTTC.

This chain links TRBV7-3 with TRBJ2-7, with D tentatively TRBD1 (7 bases). This CDR3 is 16 amino acids long. The germline V gene has CDR1 SGHTA and CDR2 FQGTGA. With 2 bases removed from V and 3 bases from J, the gap between germline ends came to 17 bases. The CDR3 spells CASSLGDRAGIYEQYF. The CDR3 bases are TGTGCCAGCAGCTTAGGGGACAGAGCGGGTATCTACGAGCAGTACTTC.

The rearrangement joins TRBV11-2 to TRBJ2-3; no definite D call. The ends were cut back, 4 bases at V and 8 bases at J, with 10 bases in the middle. The V gene's germline CDR1 is SGHAT and CDR2 FQNNGV. This CDR3 spans 12 amino acids. The CDR3 region is CASSSYLGTQYF. DNA of the CDR3: TGTGCCAGCAGCTCCTATTTGGGTACGCAGTATTTT.

The chain is built from TRBV23-1 and TRBJ2-7; D call uncertain. TRBV23-1 is placed among ORFs of uncertain function. The CDR3 length is 15 residues. V was trimmed by 0 bases and J by 2 bases, leaving 11 bases between them. CDR3 sequence (DNA): TGCGCCAGCAGTCAATCCTTACCCCCGCCCTACGAGCAGTACTTC. Protein product: CASSQSLPPPYEQYF.

This clone was found a few times. The rearrangement uses TRBV19 and TRBJ1-4, with 10 bases matching TRBD1. The CDR3 length is 14 residues. The ends lost 9 bases at V and 8 bases at J; junction bases unmatched: 9. Germline-derived CDR1 and CDR2 are LNHDA and SQIVND (reference sequence). This CDR3 is CASAGDRGGEKLFF. The CDR3 DNA is TGTGCCAGCGCAGGGGACAGGGGAGGAGAAAAACTGTTTTTT.

This chain joins TRBV4-1 and TRBJ1-1, with D possibly being TRBD1 (5 bases). CDR1 and CDR2 from the germline V gene are MGHRA and YSYEKL. Trimming removed 0 bases at V and 11 bases at J, with 13 bases between. The CDR3 loop spans 13 amino acids. CDR3 sequence reads: CASSQDGGLRAFF. The CDR3 DNA reads as TGCGCCAGCAGCCAAGACGGGGGTTTGCGGGCTTTCTTT.

The chain uses TRBV5-4 and TRBJ1-1; D is ambiguous. Germline assignment: CDR1 SGHNT and CDR2 YYREEE (reference sequence). This CDR3 is built from 15 residues. Trimming cost V 0 bases and J 1 base, with 10 bases left between them. CDR3 sequence reads: CASSLAKAGNTEAFF. CDR3 in DNA: TGTGCCAGCAGCTTGGCGAAGGCAGGGAACACTGAAGCTTTCTTT.

This clone was detected a few times. V gene TRBV5-4 combines with J gene TRBJ1-4; a weak D match, TRBD1 (6 bases). The CDR3 covers 15 residues. Trimming took off 3 bases at V and 5 bases at J, with 14 bases between the two ends. Germline V gene data show CDR1 as SGHNT and CDR2 as YYREEE (reference sequence). In DNA, the CDR3 is TGTGCCAGCAGCTCACAGGGAACCCTAAATGAAAAACTGTTTTTT. Translating it yields CASSSQGTLNEKLFF.